This T cell receptor beta chain is from a study of blood T cell repertoires in COVID-19. Sequencing used immunoSEQ multiplex PCR; TCRdb keeps in-frame clones, though not all of them. The sample holds 25,000 to 30,000 clones, 55% to 75% seen once. Germline assignment: CDR1 SGDLS and CDR2 YYNGEE. V lost 3 bases and J lost 10; bases outside the gene matches: 7. This CDR3 is built from 16 residues. Sequencing was performed on peripheral blood. This receptor was identified in a boy between 2 and 10 years old with active or convalescent COVID-19. This sequence joins TRBV9 and TRBJ2-1; 16 bases map to TRBD2. The CDR3 region is CASSAPGLAGGREQFF. CDR3 sequence (DNA): TGTGCCAGCAGCGCCCCGGGACTAGCGGGGGGGCGGGAGCAGTTCTTC.